This T cell receptor (beta chain) stems from a study of human T cells and chemical hapten exposure. Whole-study context: Across the whole study, which lasted roughly 24 weeks, patients were given diphenylcyclopropenone on the scalp once a week. Broader study findings: DPC sensitization produced no change in TCRs with frequency above 1 in 1000.

V lost 0 bases and J 7 bases, leaving 6 bases between the germline ends. Germline V gene data show CDR1 as DFQATT and CDR2 as SNEGSKA (reference sequence). The CDR3 spans 11 residues. TCRdb reprocessed the RACE reads via MiXCR and lists one record per CDR3 protein. Among about 340,000 distinct CDR3 sequences listed, approximately 6.3% were seen once. To note about this clonotype: Its target is not known.

Time point in this sample: patch test 1, 2 weeks after DPC sensitization. The treatment: therapeutic diphenylcyclopropenone sensitization with weekly scalp DPC. At patch-test visits, sampling came before the patch test. The chain is built from TRBV20-1 and TRBJ1-2, with no clear D. The TCR originated in a woman under 30 with alopecia areata. Some clones in this sample may be carry-over from other donors' samples. Specimen: whole blood, collected in connection with sensitization to the hapten diphenylcyclopropenone (DPC). In DNA, the CDR3 is TGCAGTGCTAGAGATAGGGCTGGCTACACCTTC. Its protein product is CSARDRAGYTF.